The T cell receptor (beta chain) under discussion was sequenced for a study of T cell changes during pregnancy in multiple sclerosis. This CDR3 has 15 amino acids. The germline V gene encodes CDR1 LGHNA and CDR2 YSLEER. Trimming left V 1 base short and J 0 bases short, with 9 bases between. TCRdb's table, derived via immunoSEQ multiplex PCR, lists solely in-frame clones and lacks some. The sample lists about 60,000 clones, 90% to 95% seen once, with 2.5% to 4% in the top ten. The sample was CD8+ T cells from peripheral blood mononuclear cells, taken in the second trimester of pregnancy. The TCR sequence derives from a female donor with multiple sclerosis, enrolled in a pregnancy study. The chain is built from TRBV4-3 and TRBJ1-1; no firm D call. CDR3 amino acids: CASSQGAFMNTEAFF. DNA for the CDR3: TGCGCCAGCAGCCAAGGAGCATTTATGAACACTGAAGCTTTCTTT.